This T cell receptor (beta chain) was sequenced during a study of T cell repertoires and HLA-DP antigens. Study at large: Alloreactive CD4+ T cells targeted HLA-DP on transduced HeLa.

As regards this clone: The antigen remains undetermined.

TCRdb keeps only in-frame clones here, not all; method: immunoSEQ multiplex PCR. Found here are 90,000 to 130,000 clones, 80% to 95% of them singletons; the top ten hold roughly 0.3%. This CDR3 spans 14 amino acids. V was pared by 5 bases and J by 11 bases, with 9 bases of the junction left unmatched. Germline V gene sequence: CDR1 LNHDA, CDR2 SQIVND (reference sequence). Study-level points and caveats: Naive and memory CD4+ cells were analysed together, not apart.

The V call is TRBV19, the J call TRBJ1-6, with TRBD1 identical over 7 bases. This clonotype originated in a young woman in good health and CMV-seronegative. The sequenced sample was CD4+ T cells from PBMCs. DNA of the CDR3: TGTGCCAGTAGTTCCCGGACAGGCGACACACCCCTCCACTTT. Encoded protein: CASSSRTGDTPLHF.